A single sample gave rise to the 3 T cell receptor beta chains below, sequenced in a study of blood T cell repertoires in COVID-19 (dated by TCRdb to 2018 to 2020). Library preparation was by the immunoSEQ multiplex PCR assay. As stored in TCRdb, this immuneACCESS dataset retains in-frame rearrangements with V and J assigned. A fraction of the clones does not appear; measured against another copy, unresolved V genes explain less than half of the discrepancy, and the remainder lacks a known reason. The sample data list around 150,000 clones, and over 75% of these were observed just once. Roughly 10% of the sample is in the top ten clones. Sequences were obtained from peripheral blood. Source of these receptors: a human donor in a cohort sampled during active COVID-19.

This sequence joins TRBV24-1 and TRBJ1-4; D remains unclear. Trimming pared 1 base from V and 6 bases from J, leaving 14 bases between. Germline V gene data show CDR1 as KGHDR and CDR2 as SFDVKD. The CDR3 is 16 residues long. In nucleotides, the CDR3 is TGTGCCACCAGTGATTTTGAGGACTCTACCCATGAAAAACTGTTTTTT. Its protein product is CATSDFEDSTHEKLFF.

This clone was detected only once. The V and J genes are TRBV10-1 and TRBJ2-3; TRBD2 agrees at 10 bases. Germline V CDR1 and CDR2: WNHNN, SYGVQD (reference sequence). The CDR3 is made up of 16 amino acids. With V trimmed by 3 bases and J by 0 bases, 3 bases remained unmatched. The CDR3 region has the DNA TGCGCCAGCAGTGACCCAGCGGGAGGGAGCACAGATACGCAGTATTTT. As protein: CASSDPAGGSTDTQYF.

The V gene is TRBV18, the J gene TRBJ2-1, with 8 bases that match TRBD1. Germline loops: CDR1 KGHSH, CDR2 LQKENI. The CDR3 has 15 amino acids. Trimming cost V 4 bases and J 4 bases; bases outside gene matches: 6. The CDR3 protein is CASSLAGQGYNEQFF. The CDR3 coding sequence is TGTGCCAGCTCACTCGCCGGACAGGGTTACAATGAGCAGTTCTTC.